The 27 T cell receptor beta chains below were found in one sample sequenced in a study of shared clonotypes between healthy human individuals. Generated by immunoSEQ multiplex PCR, the TCRdb table keeps only in-frame clones and is missing some. The data hold 1,400,000 or so clones, with about 98.5% observed a single time. Material for sequencing was naive CD4+ T cells sorted from blood. Documented subset: CD45RA+ positively selected. Every receptor here comes from a man aged 30 to 39 in good health.

The chain has TRBV7-2 and TRBJ1-2; weak D call: TRBD1 (6 bases). The CDR3 extends over 14 amino acids. Per the germline V gene, CDR1 is SGHTA and CDR2 is FQGNSA. V lost 3 bases, J lost 4 bases, and 12 bases lay in between. The CDR3 DNA follows: TGTGCCAGCAGCTTGGCGGGACATTCCTATGGCTACACCTTC. Amino acids: CASSLAGHSYGYTF.

This clone has a single count. The rearrangement links TRBV5-1 to TRBJ1-3; D call uncertain. The CDR3 is 16 amino acids. CDR1 is SGHRS, CDR2 YFSETQ, per germline. V was pared by 0 bases and J by 1 base, with 11 bases between. The CDR3 coding sequence is TGCGCCAGCAGCTTGGGACTTATCGAGTCTGGAAACACCATATATTTT. Protein product: CASSLGLIESGNTIYF.

V and J are TRBV14 and TRBJ2-7, with 7 bases aligning to TRBD1. V trimming: 1 base; J trimming: 7 bases; junction bases outside the gene matches: 31. Germline assignment: CDR1 SGHDN and CDR2 FVKESK. The CDR3 has 22 residues. The CDR3, as DNA: TGTGCCAGCAGCCAAGGTCCCGGCGGGCCGTCTCGCCCGGACAGGTTCCTGGGGGAGCAGTACTTC. This translates into CASSQGPGGPSRPDRFLGEQYF.

The chain recombines TRBV18 with TRBJ2-2; weak D call: TRBD1 (5 bases). The germline V and J ends were trimmed by 1 base and 0 bases, with 9 bases remaining between them. Per germline, CDR1 KGHSH and CDR2 LQKENI. This CDR3 comprises 16 residues. CDR3 DNA sequence: TGTGCCAGCTCACCACTCTGGACAACGAACACCGGGGAGCTGTTTTTT. Translating it yields CASSPLWTTNTGELFF. The variable domain in full, completed from reference TRBV18 and TRBJ2-2, reads NAGVMQNPRHLVRRRGQEARLRCSPMKGHSHVYWYRQLPEEGLKFMVYLQKENIIDESGMPKERFSAEFPKEGPSILRIQQVVRGDSAAYFCASSPLWTTNTGELFFGEGSRLTVL.

The chain carries TRBV11-2 and TRBJ1-5; no clear D. Per germline, CDR1 SGHAT and CDR2 FQNNGV. The CDR3 extends over 13 amino acids. Trimming removed 2 bases from V and 5 bases from J, with 7 bases in between. For the CDR3, the DNA is TGTGCCAGCAGCTTATTAGGGCATCAGCCCCAGCATTTT. It yields the protein CASSLLGHQPQHF.

The gene calls are TRBV18 and TRBJ1-2; D unresolved. The germline V and J ends were trimmed by 5 bases and 3 bases, with 16 bases remaining between them. The germline gives CDR1 KGHSH, CDR2 LQKENI. The CDR3 loop spans 15 amino acids. CDR3 sequence: CASSTVSDGYYGYTF. The CDR3 DNA reads as TGTGCCAGCTCAACCGTCTCAGACGGGTACTATGGCTACACCTTC. Supplemented by reference TRBV18 and TRBJ1-2, the full variable domain reads NAGVMQNPRHLVRRRGQEARLRCSPMKGHSHVYWYRQLPEEGLKFMVYLQKENIIDESGMPKERFSAEFPKEGPSILRIQQVVRGDSAAYFCASSTVSDGYYGYTFGSGTRLTVV.

The chain joins TRBV7-7 to TRBJ2-3; 7 nucleotides match TRBD2. CDR3 length: 19 amino acids. Germline V gene lookup returns CDR1 SSHAT and CDR2 FNYEAQ (reference sequence). With 4 bases clipped from V and 6 bases from J, the junction kept 22 bases outside the gene matches. CDR3 protein: CASSSLPFPRSGAGDTQYF. As DNA, the CDR3 is TGTGCCAGCAGCTCGCTACCCTTCCCGAGAAGCGGGGCGGGGGATACGCAGTATTTT.

The rearrangement joins TRBV2 to TRBJ1-5; no definite D call. CDR3 length: 14 residues. Looked up from germline, CDR1 is SNHLY and CDR2 is FYNNEI. Trimming left V 6 bases short and J 6 bases short, with 15 bases between. CDR3 nucleotides: TGTGCCAGCAGCTTAGGCATAGGTGGTCAGCCCCAGCATTTT. This codes for CASSLGIGGQPQHF.

As for this clone: Different DNA sequences within this sample yield the same CDR3. V and J are TRBV2 and TRBJ1-2; D may be TRBD1 (5 bases). The V end lost 1 base, the J end lost 2 bases, and 8 bases lay between the germline ends. The CDR3 has 14 amino acids. Germline loops: CDR1 SNHLY, CDR2 FYNNEI. This chain's CDR3 is CASSEVGVNYGYTF. The DNA of the CDR3 is TGTGCCAGCAGTGAAGTGGGGGTAAACTATGGCTACACCTTC. The full variable domain, in which reference TRBV2 and TRBJ1-2 provide the parts outside the CDR3, is EPEVTQTPSHQVTQMGQEVILRCVPISNHLYFYWYRQILGQKVEFLVSFYNNEISEKSEIFDDQFSVERPDGSNFTLKIRSTKLEDSAMYFCASSEVGVNYGYTFGSGTRLTVV.

The chain recombines TRBV9 with TRBJ2-5; unclear D gene. Germline CDR1 is SGDLS and CDR2 is YYNGEE. Trimming removed 0 bases at V and 1 base at J, with 10 bases between. There are 15 residues in the CDR3. In DNA form, the CDR3 reads TGTGCCAGCAGCGTAGACATTGGGCGCCAAGAGACCCAGTACTTC. Its translation: CASSVDIGRQETQYF.

The rearrangement links TRBV9 to TRBJ2-1; 11 positions agree with TRBD2. CDR3 length equals 14 residues. V lost 3 bases to trimming and J lost 7 bases; unmatched junction nucleotides: 3. CDR1 is SGDLS, CDR2 YYNGEE, per germline. CDR3 in amino acids: CASSATSGMNEQFF. The CDR3 region has the DNA TGTGCCAGCAGCGCGACTAGCGGGATGAATGAGCAGTTCTTC.

Points on this clone: Within the sample, other DNA sequences also encode this same CDR3. CDR3 amino acids: CASSETSGSYNEQFF. CDR3 DNA: TGCGCCAGCAGCGAAACTAGCGGGAGTTACAATGAGCAGTTCTTC. The V and J genes are TRBV5-1 and TRBJ2-1; 11 positions agree with TRBD2. Germline V gene lookup returns CDR1 SGHRS and CDR2 YFSETQ. V gave up 4 bases and J gave up 4 bases; unmatched junction bases: 4. This CDR3 spans 15 amino acids.

The chain carries TRBV2 and TRBJ1-2; D not certain. Trimming stripped 6 bases from V and 0 bases from J, with 14 bases between. CDR1 is SNHLY, CDR2 FYNNEI, per germline. This CDR3 is 15 amino acids long. DNA for the CDR3: TGTGCCAGCAGAGCCTACGGAGCCGCTAACTATGGCTACACCTTC. It translates to CASRAYGAANYGYTF.

This chain uses TRBV18 with TRBJ2-5, with D perhaps being TRBD1 or TRBD2 (5 bases each). The germline CDR1 and CDR2 sequences are KGHSH and LQKENI. The CDR3 contains 16 residues. Trimming took off 0 bases at V and 1 base at J, with 12 bases between the two ends. CDR3 nucleotides: TGTGCCAGCTCACCACCCAGGGTAGCGTTCCAAGAGACCCAGTACTTC. Protein sequence: CASSPPRVAFQETQYF.

The J gene is TRBJ2-1, the V gene TRBV19, with a tentative D call TRBD1 (6 bases). The germline V gene encodes CDR1 LNHDA and CDR2 SQIVND (reference sequence). V was trimmed by 7 bases and J by 7 bases, leaving 23 bases between them. This CDR3 comprises 16 residues. The CDR3 loop is CASTQNRVGLKNEQFF. CDR3 DNA sequence: TGTGCCAGTACTCAAAACAGGGTGGGGCTGAAGAATGAGCAGTTCTTC.

This sequence joins TRBV6-1 and TRBJ2-3; D not certain. There are 14 residues in the CDR3. Germline V gives CDR1 MNHNS, CDR2 SASEGT. The V end lost 9 bases, the J end lost 2 bases, and 15 bases lay between the germline ends. The DNA for the CDR3 is TGTGCCAGTACGGAAGTGTCTATCACAGATACGCAGTATTTT. Translation gives CASTEVSITDTQYF.

The chain joins TRBV28 to TRBJ1-5; maybe TRBD1 (5 bases). Trimming stripped 7 bases from V and 4 bases from J, with 17 bases between. CDR3 length equals 15 residues. Looked up from germline, CDR1 is MDHEN and CDR2 is SYDVKM. The CDR3 loop is CASTGPGRMNQPQHF. The CDR3 DNA sequence: TGTGCCAGCACCGGGCCGGGACGGATGAATCAGCCCCAGCATTTT. The full variable domain, completed using reference TRBV28 and TRBJ1-5, is DVKVTQSSRYLVKRTGEKVFLECVQDMDHENMFWYRQDPGLGLRLIYFSYDVKMKEKGDIPEGYSVSREKKERFSLILESASTNQTSMYLCASTGPGRMNQPQHFGDGTRLSIL.

The chain employs TRBV25-1 and TRBJ2-5, with D possibly matching TRBD2 (5 bases). This CDR3 comprises 15 residues. Germline V lookup: CDR1 MGHDK, CDR2 SYGVNS. The V end was cut by 8 bases, the J end by 3 bases, with 19 bases between. CDR3 nucleotide sequence: TGTGCCAGCCTAGGGCCTGGGCTAGCCAAAGAGACCCAGTACTTC. Protein: CASLGPGLAKETQYF.

A remark on this clone: This specimen includes other DNA sequences encoding the same CDR3. This chain uses TRBV9 with TRBJ1-1; the D gene is possibly TRBD1 (5 bases). Deletions cut 4 bases from V and 4 bases from J, with 11 bases between. The CDR3 contains 13 residues. Germline CDR1 is SGDLS and CDR2 is YYNGEE. The CDR3 sequence: CASSLGGSTEAFF. CDR3 DNA: TGTGCCAGCAGCCTGGGGGGAAGCACTGAAGCTTTCTTT.

J is TRBJ2-3 and V is TRBV29-1; no clear D gene. Looked up from germline, CDR1 is SQVTM and CDR2 is ANQGSEA. CDR3 length: 14 residues. The V end was cut by 7 bases, the J end by 4 bases, with 18 bases between. The CDR3 nucleotides are TGCAGCGCTACGACCACCCCAGTGGCAGATACGCAGTATTTT. Its protein is CSATTTPVADTQYF.

The genes are TRBV9 and TRBJ1-2; the D gene is possibly TRBD1 (6 bases). Germline CDR1 and CDR2: SGDLS and YYNGEE. This CDR3 has 14 residues. Trimming stripped 4 bases from V and 3 bases from J, with 13 bases between. The CDR3 bases are TGTGCCAGCAGCCTACCAGGGACATACTATGGCTACACCTTC. Translated: CASSLPGTYYGYTF.

The chain employs TRBV25-1 and TRBJ2-1, with 7 positions matching TRBD1. Germline V lookup: CDR1 MGHDK, CDR2 SYGVNS. The J segment lost 6 bases and the V segment lost 8 bases, leaving 7 bases of the junction unmatched. This CDR3 is 13 amino acids long. The CDR3 DNA sequence: TGTGCCAGCGGCCGGACAGGCGTCAATGAGCAGTTCTTC. Translation: CASGRTGVNEQFF.

The chain uses TRBV2 and TRBJ2-1; no firm D call. The CDR3 runs to 15 residues. Trimming took off 1 base at V and 5 bases at J, with 12 bases between the two ends. CDR1 SNHLY and CDR2 FYNNEI come from the germline V gene. CDR3 sequence reads: CASSEVDFEDNEQFF. The CDR3, as DNA: TGTGCCAGCAGTGAAGTGGATTTCGAGGACAATGAGCAGTTCTTC.

Written as DNA, the CDR3 is TGTGCCAGCAGTGCCATTACAGGGGTCACCGGGGAGCTGTTTTTT. Translating gives CASSAITGVTGELFF. This chain links TRBV2 with TRBJ2-2; TRBD1 agrees at 7 bases. With V trimmed by 4 bases and J by 4 bases, 6 bases remained unmatched. The germline V gene has CDR1 SNHLY and CDR2 FYNNEI. The CDR3 is 15 residues long.

This chain joins TRBV9 and TRBJ2-1; D is perhaps TRBD2 (5 bases). CDR3 length: 15 residues. Germline CDR1 SGDLS, CDR2 YYNGEE. The V gene lost 1 base and the J gene lost 3 bases, with 11 bases spanning the gap. DNA for the CDR3: TGTGCCAGCAGCGTATCGGTCGGGGACTACAATGAGCAGTTCTTC. Protein: CASSVSVGDYNEQFF.

The chain recombines TRBV18 with TRBJ1-4; D remains unclear. The V end lost 2 bases, the J end lost 4 bases, and 17 bases lay between the germline ends. Germline-derived CDR1 and CDR2 are KGHSH and LQKENI. The CDR3 contains 17 residues. CDR3 sequence: CASSPRGSQRLNEKLFF. DNA for the CDR3: TGTGCCAGCTCACCAAGAGGCTCGCAGCGACTTAATGAAAAACTGTTTTTT.

The rearrangement links TRBV14 to TRBJ2-1; D remains unclear. Trimming took off 4 bases at V and 5 bases at J, with 9 bases between the two ends. Germline-derived CDR1 and CDR2 are SGHDN and FVKESK. CDR3 length: 13 amino acids. The CDR3 DNA sequence: TGTGCCAGCAGCCCACAGCCCCACAATGAGCAGTTCTTC. This sequence encodes CASSPQPHNEQFF. Complete variable domain (other parts from reference TRBV14 and TRBJ2-1): EAGVTQFPSHSVIEKGQTVTLRCDPISGHDNLYWYRRVMGKEIKFLLHFVKESKQDESGMPNNRFLAERTGGTYSTLKVQPAELEDSGVYFCASSPQPHNEQFFGPGTRLTVL.